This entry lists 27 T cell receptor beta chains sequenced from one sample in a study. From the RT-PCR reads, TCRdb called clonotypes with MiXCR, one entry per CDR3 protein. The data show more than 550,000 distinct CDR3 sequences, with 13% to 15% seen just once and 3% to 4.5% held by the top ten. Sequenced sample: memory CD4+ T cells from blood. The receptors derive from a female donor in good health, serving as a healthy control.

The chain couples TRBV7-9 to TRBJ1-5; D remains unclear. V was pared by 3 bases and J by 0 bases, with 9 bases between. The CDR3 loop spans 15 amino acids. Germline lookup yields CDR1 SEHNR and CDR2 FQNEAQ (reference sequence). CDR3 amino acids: CASSLGPDSNQPQHF. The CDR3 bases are TGTGCCAGCAGCTTGGGTCCCGATAGCAATCAGCCCCAGCATTTT.

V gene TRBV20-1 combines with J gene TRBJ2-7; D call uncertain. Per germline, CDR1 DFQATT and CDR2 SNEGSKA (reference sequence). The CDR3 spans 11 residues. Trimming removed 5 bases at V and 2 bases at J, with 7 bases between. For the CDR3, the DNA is TGCAGTGCTCTCAGAGCCTACGAGCAGTACTTC. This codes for CSALRAYEQYF.

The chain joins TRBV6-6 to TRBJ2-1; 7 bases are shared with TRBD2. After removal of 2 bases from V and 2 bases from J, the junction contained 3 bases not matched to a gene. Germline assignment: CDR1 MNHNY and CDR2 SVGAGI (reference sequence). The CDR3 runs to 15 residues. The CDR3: CASSYSSGAYNEQFF. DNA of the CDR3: TGTGCCAGCAGTTACAGCAGCGGGGCCTACAATGAGCAGTTCTTC.

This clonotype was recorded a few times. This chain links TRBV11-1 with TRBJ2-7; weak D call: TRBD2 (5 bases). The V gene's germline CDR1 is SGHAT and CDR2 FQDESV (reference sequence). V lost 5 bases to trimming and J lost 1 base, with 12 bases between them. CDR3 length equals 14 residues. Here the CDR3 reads CASSPSWTSYEQYF. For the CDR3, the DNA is TGTGCCAGCAGCCCATCCTGGACTTCCTACGAGCAGTACTTC.

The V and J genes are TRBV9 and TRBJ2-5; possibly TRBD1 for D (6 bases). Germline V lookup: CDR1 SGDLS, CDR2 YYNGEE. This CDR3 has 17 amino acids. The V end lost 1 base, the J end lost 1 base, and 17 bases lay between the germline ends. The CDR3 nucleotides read TGTGCCAGCAGCGTATATGCAGGGGCCACCCTCCAAGAGACCCAGTACTTC. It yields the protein CASSVYAGATLQETQYF.

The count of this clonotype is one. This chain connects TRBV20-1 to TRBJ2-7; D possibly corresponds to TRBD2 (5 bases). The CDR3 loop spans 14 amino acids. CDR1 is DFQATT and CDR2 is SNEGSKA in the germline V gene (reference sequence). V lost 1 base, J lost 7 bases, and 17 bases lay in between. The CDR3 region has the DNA TGCAGTGCTAGAGCCTCTAGCTGGAGCGATGAGCAGTACTTC. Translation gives CSARASSWSDEQYF.

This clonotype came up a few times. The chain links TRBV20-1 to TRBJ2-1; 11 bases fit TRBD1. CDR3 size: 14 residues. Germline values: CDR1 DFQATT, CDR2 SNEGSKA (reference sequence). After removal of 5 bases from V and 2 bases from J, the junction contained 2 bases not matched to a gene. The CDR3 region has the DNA TGCAGTGCTGGACAGGGGGCGGCCTACAATGAGCAGTTCTTC. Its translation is CSAGQGAAYNEQFF.

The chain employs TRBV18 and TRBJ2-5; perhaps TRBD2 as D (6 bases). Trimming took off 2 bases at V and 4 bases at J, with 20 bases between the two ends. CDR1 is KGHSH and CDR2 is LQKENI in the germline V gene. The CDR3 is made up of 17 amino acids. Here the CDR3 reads CASSPKGGTVGVETQYF. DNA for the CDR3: TGTGCCAGCTCACCAAAAGGCGGGACTGTAGGCGTAGAGACCCAGTACTTC.

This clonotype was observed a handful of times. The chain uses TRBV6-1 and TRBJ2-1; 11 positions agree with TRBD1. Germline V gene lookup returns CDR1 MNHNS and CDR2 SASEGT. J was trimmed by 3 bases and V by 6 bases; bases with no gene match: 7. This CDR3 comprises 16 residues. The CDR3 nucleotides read TGTGCCAGCAGAGGACAGGGGGCGGAGGACTACAATGAGCAGTTCTTC. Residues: CASRGQGAEDYNEQFF.

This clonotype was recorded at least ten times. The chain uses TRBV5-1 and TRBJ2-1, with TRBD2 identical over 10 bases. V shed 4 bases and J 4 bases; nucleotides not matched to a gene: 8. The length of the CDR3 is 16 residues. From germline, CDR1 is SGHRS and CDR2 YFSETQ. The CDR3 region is CASSEGLARLYNEQFF. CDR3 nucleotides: TGCGCCAGCAGCGAGGGACTAGCGAGATTATACAATGAGCAGTTCTTC.

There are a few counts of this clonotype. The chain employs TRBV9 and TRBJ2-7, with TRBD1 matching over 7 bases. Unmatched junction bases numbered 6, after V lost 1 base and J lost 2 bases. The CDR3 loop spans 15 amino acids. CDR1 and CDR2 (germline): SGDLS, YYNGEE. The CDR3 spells CASSVTGERTYEQYF. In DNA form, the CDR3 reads TGTGCCAGCAGCGTAACAGGGGAGAGGACCTACGAGCAGTACTTC.

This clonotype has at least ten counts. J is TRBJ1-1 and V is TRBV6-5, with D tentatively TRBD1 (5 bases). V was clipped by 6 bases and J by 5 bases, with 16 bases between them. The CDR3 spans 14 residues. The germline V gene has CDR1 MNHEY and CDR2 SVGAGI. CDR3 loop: CASSLLGVGTEAFF. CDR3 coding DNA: TGTGCCAGCAGCTTATTGGGGGTAGGAACTGAAGCTTTCTTT.

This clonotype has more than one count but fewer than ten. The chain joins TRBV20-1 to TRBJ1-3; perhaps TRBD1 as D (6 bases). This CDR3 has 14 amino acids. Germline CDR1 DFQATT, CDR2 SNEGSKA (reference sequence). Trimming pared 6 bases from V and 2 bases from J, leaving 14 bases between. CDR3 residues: CSALRGGTGNTIYF. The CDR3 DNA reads TGCAGTGCCCTACGTGGGGGCACTGGAAACACCATATATTTT.

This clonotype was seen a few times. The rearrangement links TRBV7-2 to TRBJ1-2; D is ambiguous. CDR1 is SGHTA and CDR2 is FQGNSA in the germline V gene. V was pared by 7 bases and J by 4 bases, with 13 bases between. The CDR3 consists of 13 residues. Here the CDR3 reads CASTRERVYGYTF. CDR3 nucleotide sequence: TGTGCCAGCACTAGGGAAAGGGTCTATGGCTACACCTTC.

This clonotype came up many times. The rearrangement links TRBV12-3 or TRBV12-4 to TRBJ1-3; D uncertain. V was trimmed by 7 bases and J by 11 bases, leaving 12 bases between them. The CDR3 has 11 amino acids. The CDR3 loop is CASKAADAIYF. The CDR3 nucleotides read TGTGCCAGCAAGGCAGCAGACGCCATATATTTT.

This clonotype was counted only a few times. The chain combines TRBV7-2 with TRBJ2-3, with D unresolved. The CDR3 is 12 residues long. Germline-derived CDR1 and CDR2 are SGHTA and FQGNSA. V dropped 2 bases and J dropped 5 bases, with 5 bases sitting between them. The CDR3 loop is CASSLSVDTQYF. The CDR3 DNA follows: TGTGCCAGCAGCTTATCTGTAGATACGCAGTATTTT.

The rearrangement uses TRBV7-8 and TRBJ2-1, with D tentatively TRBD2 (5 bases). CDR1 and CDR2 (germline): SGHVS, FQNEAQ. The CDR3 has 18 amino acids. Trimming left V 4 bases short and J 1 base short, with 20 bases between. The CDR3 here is CASSSKGHGVGSYNEQFF. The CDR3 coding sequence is TGTGCCAGCAGCTCAAAGGGCCACGGGGTAGGGTCCTACAATGAGCAGTTCTTC.

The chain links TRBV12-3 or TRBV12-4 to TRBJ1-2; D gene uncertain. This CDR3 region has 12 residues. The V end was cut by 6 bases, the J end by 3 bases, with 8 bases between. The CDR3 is CASSRRYYGYTF. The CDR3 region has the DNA TGTGCCAGCAGCCGACGGTACTATGGCTACACCTTC.

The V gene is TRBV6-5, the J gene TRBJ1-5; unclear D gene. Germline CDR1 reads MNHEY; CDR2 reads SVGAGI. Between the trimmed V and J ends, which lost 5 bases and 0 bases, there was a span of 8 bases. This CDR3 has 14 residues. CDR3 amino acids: CASSRDFSNQPQHF. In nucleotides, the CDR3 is TGTGCCAGCAGTCGAGACTTTAGCAATCAGCCCCAGCATTTT.

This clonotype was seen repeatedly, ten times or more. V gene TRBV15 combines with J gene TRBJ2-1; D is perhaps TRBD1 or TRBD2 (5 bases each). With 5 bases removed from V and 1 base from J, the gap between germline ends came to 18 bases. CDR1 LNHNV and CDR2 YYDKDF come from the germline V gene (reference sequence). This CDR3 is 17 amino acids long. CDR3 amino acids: CATSQAEGLASYNEQFF. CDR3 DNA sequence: TGTGCCACCAGCCAGGCAGAGGGGTTAGCTTCCTACAATGAGCAGTTCTTC.

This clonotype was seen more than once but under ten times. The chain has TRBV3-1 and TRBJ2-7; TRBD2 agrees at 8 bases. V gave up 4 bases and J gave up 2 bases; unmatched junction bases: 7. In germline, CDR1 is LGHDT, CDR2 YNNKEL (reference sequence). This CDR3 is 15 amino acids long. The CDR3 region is CASSRGTSGPYEQYF. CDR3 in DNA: TGTGCCAGCAGCCGGGGAACTAGCGGCCCCTACGAGCAGTACTTC.

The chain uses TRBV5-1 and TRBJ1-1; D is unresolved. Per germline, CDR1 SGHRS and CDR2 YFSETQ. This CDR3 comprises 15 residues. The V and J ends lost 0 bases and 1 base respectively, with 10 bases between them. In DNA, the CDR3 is TGCGCCAGCAGCTTGGGGGGTCAGCAGAACACTGAAGCTTTCTTT. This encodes CASSLGGQQNTEAFF.

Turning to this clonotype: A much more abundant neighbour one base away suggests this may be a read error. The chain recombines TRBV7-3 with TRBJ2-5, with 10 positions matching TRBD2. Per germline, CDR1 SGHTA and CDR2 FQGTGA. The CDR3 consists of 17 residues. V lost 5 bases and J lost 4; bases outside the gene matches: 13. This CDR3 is CASSPDLVSSGGETQYF. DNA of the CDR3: TGTGCCAGCAGCCCTGACCTTGTCTCTAGCGGGGGAGAGACCCAGTACTTC. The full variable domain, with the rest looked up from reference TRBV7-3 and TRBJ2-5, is GAGVSQTPSNKVTEKGKYVELRCDPISGHTALYWYRQSLGQGPEFLIYFQGTGAADDSGLPNDRFFAVRPEGSVSTLKIQRTERGDSAVYLCASSPDLVSSGGETQYFGPGTRLLVL.

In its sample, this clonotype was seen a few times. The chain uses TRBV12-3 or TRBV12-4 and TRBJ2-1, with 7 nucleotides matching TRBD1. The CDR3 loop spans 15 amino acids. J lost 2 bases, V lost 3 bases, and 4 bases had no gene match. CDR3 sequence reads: CASSFRGNTYNEQFF. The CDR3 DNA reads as TGTGCCAGCAGTTTCAGGGGGAACACCTACAATGAGCAGTTCTTC.

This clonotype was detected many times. CDR3 region: CASSSDRRAFF. The CDR3 region has the DNA TGTGCCAGCAGTTCCGACAGGCGAGCTTTCTTT. The rearrangement uses TRBV12-3 or TRBV12-4 and TRBJ1-1, with D tentatively TRBD1 (6 bases). CDR3 length: 11 residues. Trimming stripped 4 bases from V and 10 bases from J, with 10 bases between.

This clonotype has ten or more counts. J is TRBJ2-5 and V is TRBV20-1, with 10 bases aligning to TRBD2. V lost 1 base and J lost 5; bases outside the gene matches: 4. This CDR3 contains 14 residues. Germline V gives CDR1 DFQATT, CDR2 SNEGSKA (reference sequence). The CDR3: CSARASGGWETQYF. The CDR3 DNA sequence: TGCAGTGCTAGAGCTAGCGGGGGATGGGAGACCCAGTACTTC.

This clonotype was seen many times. The DNA for the CDR3 is TGTGCCAGCAACCCCGGGCGACTAGCGGGTGACTACGAGCAGTACTTC. Translation gives CASNPGRLAGDYEQYF. V and J are TRBV9 and TRBJ2-7; 10 bases are a match to TRBD2. Germline V CDR1 and CDR2: SGDLS, YYNGEE. The CDR3 spans 16 residues. With 6 bases clipped from V and 3 bases from J, the junction kept 12 bases outside the gene matches.